The 28 T cell receptor beta chains listed next were all sequenced from one sample in a study of T cells in Graves' hyperthyroidism and ophthalmopathy. The TCR beta CDR3 regions underwent amplification using RNA transcripts as the source. In the first-round RT-PCR of the TCR CDR3, the HTBI primer set was used. TCRdb recomputed calls from the multiplex PCR reads with MiXCR, one row per CDR3 protein. The sample yields around 720,000 distinct CDR3 sequences, about 35% seen once. Sequencing was performed on blood. All receptors derive from a woman between 40 and 50 years old with Graves' hyperthyroidism.

This clonotype has just a few counts. The chain recombines TRBV6-5 with TRBJ1-1, with D perhaps matching TRBD1 (6 bases). CDR3 size: 14 residues. The V gene lost 5 bases and the J gene lost 0 bases, with 10 bases spanning the gap. Per germline, CDR1 MNHEY and CDR2 SVGAGI. CDR3 nucleotides: TGTGCCAGCAGTGAGGGGGACATGAACACTGAAGCTTTCTTT. It yields the protein CASSEGDMNTEAFF.

This clonotype was counted ten times or more. V is TRBV9 and J is TRBJ1-1; no reliable D call. Trimming left V 0 bases short and J 6 bases short, with 12 bases between. Germline V gives CDR1 SGDLS, CDR2 YYNGEE. This CDR3 contains 14 residues. The CDR3 bases are TGTGCCAGCAGCGTAGTATCGGCCTGGTCTGAAGCTTTCTTT. This sequence encodes CASSVVSAWSEAFF. Drawing the rest from reference TRBV9 and TRBJ1-1, the complete variable domain is DSGVTQTPKHLITATGQRVTLRCSPRSGDLSVYWYQQSLDQGLQFLIQYYNGEERAKGNILERFSAQQFPDLHSELNLSSLELGDSALYFCASSVVSAWSEAFFGQGTRLTVV.

The chain carries TRBV24-1 and TRBJ2-1; 7 bases line up with TRBD2. Germline CDR1 reads KGHDR; CDR2 reads SFDVKD. CDR3 length: 16 amino acids. The junction had 7 bases not matched to a gene; V was cut back by 3 bases and J by 3 bases. CDR3 sequence: CATSDPSGNGYNEQFF. CDR3 bases: TGTGCCACCAGTGATCCGAGCGGGAACGGCTACAATGAGCAGTTCTTC.

The table lists this clonotype with many counts. The chain has TRBV10-3 and TRBJ1-4; D is uncertain. Looked up from germline, CDR1 is ENHRY and CDR2 is SYGVKD. V lost 4 bases and J lost 5, with 8 bases in between. The CDR3 sequence is 13 residues long. CDR3 loop: CAISGGLNEKLFF. The CDR3 coding sequence is TGTGCCATCAGTGGAGGGTTGAATGAAAAACTGTTTTTT.

A few counts support this clonotype. The rearrangement uses TRBV11-2 and TRBJ1-3; D gene uncertain. The CDR3 spans 12 residues. Trimming took 7 bases from V and 8 from J, leaving 12 bases between them. The germline V gene encodes CDR1 SGHAT and CDR2 FQNNGV. CDR3 DNA: TGTGCCAGCAACACCGGGGTGGACACCATATATTTT. The encoded protein is CASNTGVDTIYF.

This clonotype was counted at least ten times. The CDR3, as DNA: TGTGCCATCAGCGGGGACACTAACTATGGCTACACCTTC. It yields the protein CAISGDTNYGYTF. The chain couples TRBV10-3 to TRBJ1-2, with D possibly TRBD1 on 6 matching bases. The V gene lost 6 bases and the J gene lost 0 bases, with 8 bases spanning the gap. Germline lookup yields CDR1 ENHRY and CDR2 SYGVKD. This CDR3 region has 13 residues.

This chain uses TRBV19 with TRBJ1-1; D gene unclear. The CDR3 spans 14 residues. Germline V lookup: CDR1 LNHDA, CDR2 SQIVND (reference sequence). V was clipped by 7 bases and J by 0 bases, with 12 bases between them. The CDR3 region has the DNA TGTGCCAGTAATCTAAGAGGTCTGAACACTGAAGCTTTCTTT. It translates to CASNLRGLNTEAFF.

The chain couples TRBV5-4 to TRBJ1-2; TRBD1 matches at 7 bases. V shed 6 bases and J 12 bases; nucleotides not matched to a gene: 20. This CDR3 has 15 amino acids. Germline V CDR1 and CDR2: SGHNT, YYREEE (reference sequence). CDR3 region: CASTHDRAAFRGHTF. The CDR3 DNA reads as TGTGCCAGCACCCATGACAGGGCCGCCTTTAGGGGCCACACCTTC.

CDR3 sequence: CASSLSSWGQGNSPLHF. CDR3 DNA sequence: TGTGCCAGCAGCTTGTCATCTTGGGGACAGGGGAATTCACCCCTCCACTTT. The chain links TRBV5-6 to TRBJ1-6; 10 bases agree with TRBD1. J gave up 7 bases and V 1 base, and 8 bases lay outside the gene matches. The germline CDR1 and CDR2 sequences are SGHDT and YYEEEE. The CDR3 runs 17 residues.

This clonotype was recorded many times. The chain employs TRBV10-3 and TRBJ1-1; the match to TRBD1 covers 8 bases. This CDR3 is 14 amino acids long. J was trimmed by 6 bases and V by 9 bases; bases with no gene match: 12. Germline V gene lookup returns CDR1 ENHRY and CDR2 SYGVKD. CDR3: CAIWTQQGGSEAFF. In DNA, the CDR3 is TGTGCCATATGGACTCAACAGGGGGGCTCTGAAGCTTTCTTT.

V usage is TRBV12-3 or TRBV12-4 and J usage is TRBJ1-2; unclear D gene. Trimming left V 6 bases short and J 4 bases short, with 12 bases between. The CDR3 loop spans 13 amino acids. This chain's CDR3 is CASSQSGAYGYTF. CDR3 bases: TGTGCCAGCAGCCAGAGCGGCGCCTATGGCTACACCTTC.

The table lists this clonotype with many counts. V and J are TRBV6-5 and TRBJ1-1; D perhaps matches TRBD1 (6 bases). Trimming left V 3 bases short and J 6 bases short, with 14 bases between. The CDR3 length is 14 residues. CDR1 MNHEY and CDR2 SVGAGI come from the germline V gene. As DNA, the CDR3 is TGTGCCAGCAGTTATCAGAGGGGGAGCTCTGAAGCTTTCTTT. Its translation: CASSYQRGSSEAFF.

V usage is TRBV29-1 and J usage is TRBJ2-6; tentatively, D is TRBD1 or TRBD2 (5 bases each). Trimming removed 4 bases from V and 0 bases from J, with 7 bases in between. CDR1 is SQVTM and CDR2 is ANQGSEA in the germline V gene. CDR3 size: 14 residues. The CDR3 sequence is CSVAGGSGANVLTF. The CDR3 DNA reads TGCAGCGTTGCTGGGGGCTCTGGGGCCAACGTCCTGACTTTC.

In this sample, this clonotype turned up once. Here the CDR3 omits its conserved ending phenylalanine or tryptophan, so a read error is the likely source. Because the CDR3's place on the DNA is in doubt, the DNA is left out and the CDR3 is given as listed by TCRdb. The V call is TRBV10-3, the J call TRBJ1-4. The CDR3 comprises 10 residues, both ends counted. Germline V gives CDR1 ENHRY, CDR2 SYGVKD. CDR3 region: CAISGTDGPY.

This chain links TRBV2 with TRBJ1-1; no definite D call. V lost 4 bases to trimming and J lost 1 base, with 13 bases between them. CDR3 size: 15 residues. Germline V CDR1 and CDR2: SNHLY, FYNNEI. The CDR3 region is CASSVRVTSNTEAFF. CDR3 bases: TGTGCCAGCAGTGTAAGGGTGACATCGAACACTGAAGCTTTCTTT.

This clonotype was recorded many times. This chain uses TRBV7-9 with TRBJ1-2; D is perhaps TRBD1 (6 bases). Deletions cut 7 bases from V and 5 bases from J, with 20 bases between. The CDR3 contains 15 residues. Germline assignment: CDR1 SEHNR and CDR2 FQNEAQ (reference sequence). DNA of the CDR3: TGTGCCAGCAAGGGCAGGGGCCTTATGGGATATGGCTACACCTTC. It is translated as CASKGRGLMGYGYTF.

The chain carries TRBV19 and TRBJ1-5, with D uncertain. V lost 5 bases, J lost 1 base, and 27 bases lay in between. CDR1 is LNHDA and CDR2 is SQIVND in the germline V gene (reference sequence). CDR3 length equals 20 residues. The chain's CDR3 is CASSFSSGSPGTYSNQPQHF. CDR3 nucleotides: TGTGCCAGTAGTTTCTCCTCCGGGTCACCCGGAACATACAGCAATCAGCCCCAGCATTTT. Combining the CDR3 with reference TRBV19 and TRBJ1-5 gives the whole variable domain DGGITQSPKYLFRKEGQNVTLSCEQNLNHDAMYWYRQDPGQGLRLIYYSQIVNDFQKGDIAEGYSVSREKKESFPLTVTSAQKNPTAFYLCASSFSSGSPGTYSNQPQHFGDGTRLSIL.

The sample holds many counts of this clonotype. The genes are TRBV28 and TRBJ2-5; D is possibly TRBD1 (5 bases). Per the germline V gene, CDR1 is MDHEN and CDR2 is SYDVKM. V gave up 6 bases and J gave up 5 bases, with 22 bases separating them. There are 16 residues in the CDR3. The CDR3 nucleotides read TGTGCCAGCAGCACTCTAATCCCACAGGCTCGGGAGACCCAGTACTTC. This encodes CASSTLIPQARETQYF.

This clonotype was seen at least ten times. This chain links TRBV20-1 with TRBJ2-7; 9 bases fit TRBD1. Germline assignment: CDR1 DFQATT and CDR2 SNEGSKA (reference sequence). V lost 1 base, J lost 3 bases, and 1 base stayed unmatched. The CDR3 has 13 residues. DNA for the CDR3: TGCAGTGCTAGAGCGGGACAGGGCTACGAGCAGTACTTC. This gives the protein CSARAGQGYEQYF.

This clonotype has only a few counts. The CDR3 coding sequence is TGTGCCATCAGTGAGTCGAGAGGCTCTGGAAACACCATATATTTT. Translation gives CAISESRGSGNTIYF. V is TRBV10-3 and J is TRBJ1-3, with no clear D. Trimming stripped 0 bases from V and 0 bases from J, with 6 bases between. CDR3 length: 15 residues. Germline V gene sequence: CDR1 ENHRY, CDR2 SYGVKD.

This clonotype came up many times. The chain links TRBV5-4 to TRBJ1-6; D unclear. CDR1 is SGHNT, CDR2 YYREEE, per germline (reference sequence). The V gene lost 4 bases and the J gene lost 8 bases, with 13 bases spanning the gap. This CDR3 is built from 14 residues. The CDR3, as DNA: TGTGCCAGCAGCAACCCTAAACAAGATTCACCCCTCCACTTT. As protein: CASSNPKQDSPLHF.

This sequence joins TRBV7-2 and TRBJ2-7, with 12 bases aligning to TRBD1. V dropped 5 bases and J dropped 6; count of bases not matched to a gene: 5. The CDR3 has 14 residues. Germline CDR1 SGHTA, CDR2 FQGNSA. This CDR3 is CASSRDRGRSEQYF. The CDR3 nucleotides read TGTGCCAGCAGCCGGGACAGGGGGCGATCCGAGCAGTACTTC.

The V call is TRBV7-2, the J call TRBJ1-2, with D tentatively TRBD1 (5 bases). The V gene's germline CDR1 is SGHTA and CDR2 FQGNSA. The CDR3 has 15 residues. The V gene lost 0 bases and the J gene lost 2 bases, with 10 bases spanning the gap. CDR3 DNA: TGTGCCAGCAGCTTAGCGAAAGGGACCAACTATGGCTACACCTTC. This translates into CASSLAKGTNYGYTF.

Ten or more counts support this clonotype. J is TRBJ2-5 and V is TRBV10-3; D gene unclear. The CDR3 runs to 11 residues. V was trimmed by 2 bases and J by 2 bases, leaving 0 bases between them. Germline V gives CDR1 ENHRY, CDR2 SYGVKD. CDR3 amino acids: CAISEQETQYF. CDR3 DNA sequence: TGTGCCATCAGTGAGCAAGAGACCCAGTACTTC.

The rearrangement links TRBV7-2 to TRBJ2-7, with a tentative D call TRBD2 (5 bases). V gave up 2 bases and J gave up 0 bases, with 14 bases separating them. This CDR3 comprises 16 residues. Per the germline V gene, CDR1 is SGHTA and CDR2 is FQGNSA. For the CDR3, the DNA is TGTGCCAGCAGCTTACGGTACGGGGAGTACTCCTACGAGCAGTACTTC. Protein sequence: CASSLRYGEYSYEQYF.

The genes are TRBV4-2 and TRBJ1-1; no firm D call. Trimming cost V 1 base and J 1 base, with 7 bases left between them. This CDR3 is 14 amino acids long. Germline V CDR1 and CDR2: LGHNA, YNFKEQ. In DNA form, the CDR3 reads TGTGCCAGCAGCCAAGCCGGCACGAACACTGAAGCTTTCTTT. This gives the protein CASSQAGTNTEAFF.

This clonotype occurred a few times. This chain links TRBV7-9 with TRBJ2-7; D is uncertain. Germline values: CDR1 SEHNR, CDR2 FQNEAQ (reference sequence). V was shortened by 3 bases and J by 2 bases, with 17 bases between the two germline ends. The CDR3 runs 16 residues. CDR3 loop: CASSLNLGQVPYEQYF. DNA for the CDR3: TGTGCCAGCAGCTTGAACCTTGGGCAGGTACCCTACGAGCAGTACTTC.

This clonotype was counted only a few times. V gene TRBV12-5 combines with J gene TRBJ2-5, with TRBD2 matching over 7 bases. CDR1 is LGHNT, CDR2 FRNRAP, per germline. The J segment lost 5 bases and the V segment lost 4 bases, leaving 10 bases of the junction unmatched. The CDR3 extends over 15 amino acids. CDR3 sequence reads: CASGSLGGVRETQYF. The CDR3 DNA reads as TGTGCTAGTGGTTCTCTGGGAGGGGTTAGGGAGACCCAGTACTTC.